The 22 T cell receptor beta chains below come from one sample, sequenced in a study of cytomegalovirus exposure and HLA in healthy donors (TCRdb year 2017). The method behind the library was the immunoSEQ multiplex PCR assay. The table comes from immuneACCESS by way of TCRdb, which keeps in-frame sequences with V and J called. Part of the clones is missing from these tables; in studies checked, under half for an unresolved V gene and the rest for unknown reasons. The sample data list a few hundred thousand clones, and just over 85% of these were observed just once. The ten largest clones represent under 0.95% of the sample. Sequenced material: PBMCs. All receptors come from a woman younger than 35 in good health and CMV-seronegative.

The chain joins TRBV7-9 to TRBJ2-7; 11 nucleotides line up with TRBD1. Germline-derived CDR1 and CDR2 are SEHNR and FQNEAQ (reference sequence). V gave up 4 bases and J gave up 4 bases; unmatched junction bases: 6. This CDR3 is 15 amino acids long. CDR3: CASSSIRDRGYEQYF. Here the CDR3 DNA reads TGTGCCAGCAGCTCAATCCGGGACAGGGGGTACGAGCAGTACTTC.

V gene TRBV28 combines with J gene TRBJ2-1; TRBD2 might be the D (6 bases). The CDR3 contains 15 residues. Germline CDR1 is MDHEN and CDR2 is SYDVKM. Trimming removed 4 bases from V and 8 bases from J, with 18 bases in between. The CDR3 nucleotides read TGTGCCAGCAGTTATGCGGGGCAGGGAACGGATGAGCAGTTCTTC. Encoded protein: CASSYAGQGTDEQFF.

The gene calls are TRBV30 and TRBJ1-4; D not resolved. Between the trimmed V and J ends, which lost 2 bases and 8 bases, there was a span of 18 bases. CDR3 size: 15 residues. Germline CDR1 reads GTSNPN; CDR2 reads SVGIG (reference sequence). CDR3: CAWSIGNSYNEKLFF. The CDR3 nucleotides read TGTGCCTGGAGTATCGGGAACAGTTATAACGAAAAACTGTTTTTT.

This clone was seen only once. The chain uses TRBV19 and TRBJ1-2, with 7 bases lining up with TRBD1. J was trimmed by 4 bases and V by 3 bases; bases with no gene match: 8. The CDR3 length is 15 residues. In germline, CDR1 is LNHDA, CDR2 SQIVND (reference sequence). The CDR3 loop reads CASSIFRDRSYGYTF. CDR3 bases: TGTGCCAGTAGTATTTTCCGGGACAGATCCTATGGCTACACCTTC.

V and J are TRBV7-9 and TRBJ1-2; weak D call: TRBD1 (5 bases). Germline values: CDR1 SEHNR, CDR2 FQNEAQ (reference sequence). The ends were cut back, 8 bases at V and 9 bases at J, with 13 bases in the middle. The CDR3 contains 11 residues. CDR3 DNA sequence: TGTGCCAGCCAGGGCGAGATTAGCTACACCTTC. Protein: CASQGEISYTF.

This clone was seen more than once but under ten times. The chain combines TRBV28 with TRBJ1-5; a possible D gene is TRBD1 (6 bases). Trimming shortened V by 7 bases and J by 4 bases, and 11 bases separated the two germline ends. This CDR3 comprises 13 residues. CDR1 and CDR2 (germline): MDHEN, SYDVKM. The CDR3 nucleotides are TGTGCCAGCAAAGACCAGGGGAATCAGCCCCAGCATTTT. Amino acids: CASKDQGNQPQHF.

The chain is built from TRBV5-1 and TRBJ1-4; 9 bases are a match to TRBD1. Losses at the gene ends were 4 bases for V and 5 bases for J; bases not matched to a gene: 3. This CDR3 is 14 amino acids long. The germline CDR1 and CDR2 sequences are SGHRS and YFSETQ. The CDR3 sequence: CASSPGQGNEKLFF. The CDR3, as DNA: TGCGCCAGCAGCCCGGGACAGGGAAATGAAAAACTGTTTTTT.

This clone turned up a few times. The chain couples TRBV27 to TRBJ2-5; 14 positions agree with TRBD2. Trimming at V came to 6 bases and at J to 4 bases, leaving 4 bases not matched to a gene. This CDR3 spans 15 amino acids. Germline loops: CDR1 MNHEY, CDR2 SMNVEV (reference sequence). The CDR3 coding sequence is TGTGCCAGCAGCCCAGGACTAGCGGGAGGAGAGACCCAGTACTTC. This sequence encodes CASSPGLAGGETQYF.

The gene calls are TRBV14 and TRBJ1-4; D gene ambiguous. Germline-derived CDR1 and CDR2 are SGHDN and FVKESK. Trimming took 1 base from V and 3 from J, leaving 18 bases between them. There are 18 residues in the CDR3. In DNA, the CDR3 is TGTGCCAGCAGCCAAGGATGGAGACGTGGTAGTGCTAATGAAAAACTGTTTTTT. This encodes CASSQGWRRGSANEKLFF.

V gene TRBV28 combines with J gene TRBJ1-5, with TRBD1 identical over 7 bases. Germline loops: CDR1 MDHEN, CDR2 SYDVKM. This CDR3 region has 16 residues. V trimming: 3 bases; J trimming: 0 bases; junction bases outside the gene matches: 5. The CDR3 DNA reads TGTGCCAGCAGTTTTTGGGACAGTAATAGCAATCAGCCCCAGCATTTT. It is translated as CASSFWDSNSNQPQHF.

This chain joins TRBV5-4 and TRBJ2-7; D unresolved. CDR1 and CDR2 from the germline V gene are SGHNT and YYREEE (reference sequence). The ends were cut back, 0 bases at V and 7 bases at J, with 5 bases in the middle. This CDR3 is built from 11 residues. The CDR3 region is CASSLGREQYF. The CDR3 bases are TGTGCCAGCAGCTTGGGTAGAGAGCAGTACTTC.

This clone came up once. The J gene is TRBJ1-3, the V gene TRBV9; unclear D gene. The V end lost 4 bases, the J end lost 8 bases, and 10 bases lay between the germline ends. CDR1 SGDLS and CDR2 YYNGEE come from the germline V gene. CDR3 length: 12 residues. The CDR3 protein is CASSSPGDTIYF. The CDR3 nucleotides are TGTGCCAGCAGCTCCCCCGGAGACACCATATATTTT.

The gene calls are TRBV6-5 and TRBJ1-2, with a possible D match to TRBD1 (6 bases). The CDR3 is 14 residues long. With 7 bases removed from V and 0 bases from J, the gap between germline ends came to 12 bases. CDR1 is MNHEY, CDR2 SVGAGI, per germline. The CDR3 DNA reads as TGTGCCAGCAAACGCGGACAGTCTAACTATGGCTACACCTTC. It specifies CASKRGQSNYGYTF.

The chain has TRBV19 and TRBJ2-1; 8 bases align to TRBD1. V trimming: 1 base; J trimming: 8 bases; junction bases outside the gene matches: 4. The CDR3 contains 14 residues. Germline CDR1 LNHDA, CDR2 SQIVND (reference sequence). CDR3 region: CASSIGAGGYEQFF. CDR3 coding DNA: TGTGCCAGTAGTATAGGCGCAGGGGGCTATGAGCAGTTCTTC.

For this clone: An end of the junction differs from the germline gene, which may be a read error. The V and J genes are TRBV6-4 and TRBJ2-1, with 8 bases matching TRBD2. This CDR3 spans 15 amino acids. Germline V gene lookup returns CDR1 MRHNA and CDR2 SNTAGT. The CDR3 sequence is CASSDSLASGRVMLF. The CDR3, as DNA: TGTGCCAGCAGTGACTCTCTTGCTAGCGGGCGTGTCATGCTCTTC.

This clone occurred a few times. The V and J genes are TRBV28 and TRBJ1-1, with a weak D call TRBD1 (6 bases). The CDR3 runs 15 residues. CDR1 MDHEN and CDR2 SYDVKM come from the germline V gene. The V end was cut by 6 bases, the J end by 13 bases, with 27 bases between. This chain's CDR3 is CASSPRNRDIPRGFF. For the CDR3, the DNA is TGTGCCAGCAGCCCTAGAAACCGTGACATCCCCAGGGGTTTCTTT.

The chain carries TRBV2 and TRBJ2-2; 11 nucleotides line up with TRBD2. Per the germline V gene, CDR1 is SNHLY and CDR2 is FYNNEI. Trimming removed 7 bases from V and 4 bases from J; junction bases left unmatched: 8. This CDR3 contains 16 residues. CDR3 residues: CASTLGTSGPTGELFF. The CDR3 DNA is TGTGCCAGCACCCTAGGGACTAGCGGACCCACCGGGGAGCTGTTTTTT. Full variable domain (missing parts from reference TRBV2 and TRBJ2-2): EPEVTQTPSHQVTQMGQEVILRCVPISNHLYFYWYRQILGQKVEFLVSFYNNEISEKSEIFDDQFSVERPDGSNFTLKIRSTKLEDSAMYFCASTLGTSGPTGELFFGEGSRLTVL.

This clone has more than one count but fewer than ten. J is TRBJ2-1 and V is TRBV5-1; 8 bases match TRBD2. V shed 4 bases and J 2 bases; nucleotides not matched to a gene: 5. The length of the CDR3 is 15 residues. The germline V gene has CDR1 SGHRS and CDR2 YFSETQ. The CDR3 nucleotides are TGCGCCAGCAGCCCGAGCGGGGGCACCTACAATGAGCAGTTCTTC. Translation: CASSPSGGTYNEQFF.

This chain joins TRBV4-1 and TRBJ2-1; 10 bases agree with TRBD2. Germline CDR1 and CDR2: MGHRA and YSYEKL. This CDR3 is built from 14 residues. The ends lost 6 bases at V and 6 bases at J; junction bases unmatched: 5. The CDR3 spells CASSLASGSNEQFF. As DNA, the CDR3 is TGCGCCAGCAGTTTGGCTAGCGGGAGCAATGAGCAGTTCTTC.

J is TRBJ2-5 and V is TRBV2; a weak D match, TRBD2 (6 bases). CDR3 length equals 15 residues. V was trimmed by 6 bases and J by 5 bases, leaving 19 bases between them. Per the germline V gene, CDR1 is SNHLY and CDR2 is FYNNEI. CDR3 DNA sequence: TGTGCCAGCAGCAAGGTGGAAGGCGGGATGGAGACCCAGTACTTC. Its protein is CASSKVEGGMETQYF.

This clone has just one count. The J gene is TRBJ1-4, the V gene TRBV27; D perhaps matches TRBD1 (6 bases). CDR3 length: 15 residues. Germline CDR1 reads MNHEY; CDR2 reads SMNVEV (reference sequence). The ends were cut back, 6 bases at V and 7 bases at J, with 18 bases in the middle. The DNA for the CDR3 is TGTGCCAGCAGCCCTATAGGGGGAAGGGGTGAAAAACTGTTTTTT. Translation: CASSPIGGRGEKLFF.

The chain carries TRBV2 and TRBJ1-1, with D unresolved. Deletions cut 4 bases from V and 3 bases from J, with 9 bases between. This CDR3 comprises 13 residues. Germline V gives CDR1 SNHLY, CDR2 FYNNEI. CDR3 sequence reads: CASSGGGYTEAFF. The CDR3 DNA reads TGTGCCAGCAGTGGCGGAGGGTACACTGAAGCTTTCTTT.